This TCR beta chain was retrieved from a study of blood T cell repertoires in COVID-19. About the study: COVID-19 samples from acute and convalescent phases originated in the United States, Italy and Spain. T cells, B-cell-depleted T cells, or PBMCs provided the cDNA or gDNA that served as material.

Patients in Seattle were enrolled during active infection, then followed longitudinally. Libraries were prepared by immunoSEQ multiplex PCR; TCRdb keeps only in-frame clonotypes and omits some of them. The sample lists roughly 350,000 clones; 85% to 90% were seen once. From germline, CDR1 is SGHAT and CDR2 FQNNGV. The CDR3 has 18 residues. The trim removed 4 bases at V and 5 bases at J, leaving 13 bases unmatched. The sample comprised peripheral blood. This receptor was obtained from a woman aged 50 to 65 with COVID-19, enrolled during active disease. The chain combines TRBV11-2 with TRBJ2-3, with TRBD2 matching 12 bases. The CDR3 here is CASSSSPRLAGVVDTQYF. DNA for the CDR3: TGTGCCAGCAGCTCTTCCCCCCGACTAGCGGGAGTCGTAGATACGCAGTATTTT.